The rows below give T cell receptor beta chains drawn from one sample of a study of cytomegalovirus exposure and HLA in healthy donors. Profiled with immunoSEQ multiplex PCR; TCRdb holds only in-frame clones, not every one. Here the sample table reports 80,000 or so clones. The specimen sequenced was PBMCs. These receptors were collected from a man aged 50 to 59 in good health and CMV-seropositive. Both conserved end residues are part of each CDR3.

J: TRBJ1-6
V: TRBV5-6
CDR3: CASSFPQGGTYNSPLHF

J: TRBJ2-3
V: TRBV5-1
CDR3: CASSLGQGTEDTQYF

J: TRBJ2-5
V: TRBV5-1
CDR3: CASYGGPGETQYF

J: TRBJ1-1
V: TRBV11-3
CDR3: CASSSAFGTPNTEAFF

J: TRBJ1-1
V: TRBV25-1
CDR3: CASSSGGQGFMNTEAFF

J: TRBJ1-5
V: TRBV7-8
CDR3: CASSLGAGGREPQHF

J: TRBJ1-2
V: TRBV18
CDR3: CASSETDKGGYTF

J: TRBJ2-2
V: TRBV29-1
CDR3: CSAQGLAGFPGELFF

J: TRBJ2-3
V: TRBV10-3
CDR3: CAISGLAGGPDTQYF

J: TRBJ1-1
V: TRBV28
CDR3: CAALPSPGQKTNTEAFF

J: TRBJ2-7
V: TRBV5-6
CDR3: CASSLEGEAYEQYF

J: TRBJ2-5
V: TRBV6-1
CDR3: CASSGQGQETQYF

J: TRBJ1-2
V: TRBV5-1
CDR3: CASSLNRQSYGYSF

J: TRBJ1-5
V: TRBV6-1
CDR3: CASSVLPSAGGSNQPQHF

J: TRBJ1-2
V: TRBV4-1
CDR3: CASAPGQNYGYTF

J: TRBJ1-4
V: TRBV9
CDR3: CASSPLTGESEKLFF

J: TRBJ2-3
V: TRBV9
CDR3: CASSRDRVPDTQYF

J: TRBJ2-1
V: TRBV7-2
CDR3: CASSDGLAGVNEQFF

J: TRBJ2-1
V: TRBV7-3
CDR3: CASSSKAQGSEQFF

J: TRBJ2-3
V: TRBV6-5
CDR3: CASSDASGYTDTQYF

J: TRBJ2-3
V: TRBV27
CDR3: CASSLTLTDTQYF

J: TRBJ2-2
V: TRBV5-1
CDR3: CASSLARTGGNTGELFF

J: TRBJ2-1
V: TRBV7-9
CDR3: CASSLGLASDEQFF

J: TRBJ2-3
V: TRBV19
CDR3: CASSTGYTDTQYF

J: TRBJ2-5
V: TRBV29-1
CDR3: CSVGDRVEEGTQYF

J: TRBJ1-1
V: TRBV30
CDR3: CAWSGGEGAEAFF

J: TRBJ2-7
V: TRBV18
CDR3: CASSPVSGRDEQYF

J: TRBJ2-7
V: TRBV2
CDR3: CASGGETYEQYF

J: TRBJ2-5
V: TRBV27
CDR3: CASRSLQGAQYF

J: TRBJ2-5
V: TRBV12-5
CDR3: CASGLAPGYQETQYF

J: TRBJ1-2
V: TRBV5-1
CDR3: CASALSGTKKNYGYTF

J: TRBJ2-5
V: TRBV9
CDR3: CASSVGLAVQETQYF

J: TRBJ2-5
V: TRBV6-7
CDR3: CASSPTPGTPKPQETQYF

J: TRBJ1-5
V: TRBV6-5
CDR3: CASRSGGLGQPQHF

J: TRBJ2-1
V: TRBV6-6
CDR3: CASVQLAGREEQFF